The 7 T cell receptor beta chains in this list originate from one sample, sequenced in a study of T cell responses to AZD1222 COVID-19 vaccine (dated by TCRdb to the early 2020s). Preparation of the library involved the immunoSEQ multiplex PCR assay. This is the immuneACCESS table as TCRdb keeps it, with only in-frame sequences that have V and J called. A part of the clones is gone; compared with another copy, unresolved V genes explain less than half, and the rest is unexplained. This sample holds roughly 99,000 clones; approximately 90% were observed only once. In total, the top ten clones hold around 5% of the sample. The time point label corresponds to: about 28 days (+/-7) after the second vaccine dose. Sequencing was performed on peripheral blood, taken 28 days after the second AZD1222 dose. These receptors all stem from an adult who received the AZD1222 COVID-19 vaccine.

In this sample, this clone turned up once. The V and J genes are TRBV2 and TRBJ1-1; D is undetermined. This CDR3 comprises 14 residues. Trimming stripped 4 bases from V and 0 bases from J, with 9 bases between. Germline V lookup: CDR1 SNHLY, CDR2 FYNNEI. CDR3 sequence reads: CASSGRELNTEAFF. The CDR3, as DNA: TGTGCCAGCAGTGGACGGGAGCTGAACACTGAAGCTTTCTTT.

This clone came up a few times. The gene calls are TRBV23-1 and TRBJ1-4, with TRBD1 matching 7 bases. TRBV23-1 has ORF status, its function being uncertain. The CDR3 loop spans 16 amino acids. The V and J ends lost 3 bases and 3 bases, in that order; junction bases with no gene match: 7. The CDR3: CASSQLQGSPNEKLFF. The CDR3 bases are TGCGCCAGCAGTCAGCTACAGGGGTCCCCTAATGAAAAACTGTTTTTT.

This clone was seen only once. The chain recombines TRBV4-2 with TRBJ2-7, with 12 bases fitting TRBD2. The CDR3 extends over 16 amino acids. V lost 1 base, J lost 4 bases, and 5 bases stayed unmatched. Germline CDR1 and CDR2: LGHNA and YNFKEQ. The CDR3 spells CASSQGWTSGAYEQYF. DNA of the CDR3: TGTGCCAGCAGCCAAGGGTGGACTAGCGGGGCTTACGAGCAGTACTTC.

The chain employs TRBV5-1 and TRBJ1-5; D uncertain. This CDR3 contains 12 residues. CDR1 is SGHRS, CDR2 YFSETQ, per germline. V was trimmed by 0 bases and J by 9 bases, leaving 7 bases between them. Here the CDR3 DNA reads TGCGCCAGCAGCTTGGTGACCGCGCCCCAGCATTTT. Its protein is CASSLVTAPQHF. Based on the CDR3 plus reference TRBV5-1 and TRBJ1-5, the full variable domain is KAGVTQTPRYLIKTRGQQVTLSCSPISGHRSVSWYQQTPGQGLQFLFEYFSETQRNKGNFPGRFSGRQFSNSRSEMNVSTLELGDSALYLCASSLVTAPQHFGDGTRLSIL.

The chain has TRBV9 and TRBJ2-1; TRBD1 matches 8 bases. This CDR3 has 15 residues. Germline CDR1 is SGDLS and CDR2 is YYNGEE. J lost 0 bases, V lost 3 bases, and 2 bases had no gene match. The CDR3 region has the DNA TGTGCCAGCAGCGCCGGGACAGGCTCCTACAATGAGCAGTTCTTC. This translates into CASSAGTGSYNEQFF.

V and J are TRBV7-9 and TRBJ2-1; TRBD1 matches at 7 bases. Germline V gene data show CDR1 as SEHNR and CDR2 as FQNEAQ (reference sequence). This CDR3 spans 15 amino acids. After removal of 5 bases from V and 0 bases from J, the junction contained 4 bases not matched to a gene. The CDR3 region has the DNA TGTGCCAGCAGCGCTTGGGACAGCTCCTACAATGAGCAGTTCTTC. The encoded protein is CASSAWDSSYNEQFF. Together with reference TRBV7-9 and TRBJ2-1, the CDR3 gives the full variable domain: DTGVSQNPRHKITKRGQNVTFRCDPISEHNRLYWYRQTLGQGPEFLTYFQNEAQLEKSRLLSDRFSAERPKGSFSTLEIQRTEQGDSAMYLCASSAWDSSYNEQFFGPGTRLTVL.

V is TRBV19 and J is TRBJ2-7; TRBD1 matches at 9 bases. The CDR3 is made up of 15 amino acids. V lost 5 bases to trimming and J lost 3 bases; unmatched junction nucleotides: 8. Germline CDR1 is LNHDA and CDR2 is SQIVND (reference sequence). This CDR3 is CASSPGTGSRYEQYF. The CDR3 DNA reads TGTGCCAGTAGTCCCGGGACAGGGTCACGCTACGAGCAGTACTTC.